The T cell receptor beta chain under discussion was sequenced for a study of cytomegalovirus exposure and HLA in healthy donors. Germline CDR1 and CDR2: SGHTA and FQGNSA. This CDR3 spans 12 amino acids. The V end lost 4 bases, the J end lost 4 bases, and 4 bases lay between the germline ends. PCR primers comprised 60 Vbeta and 13 Jbeta primers. TCRdb's table, derived via immunoSEQ multiplex PCR, lists solely in-frame clones and lacks some. This table has fewer than 40,000 clones, about 63% appearing once. The rearrangement uses TRBV7-2 and TRBJ2-2; no reliable D call. The sample taken for sequencing was PBMCs. The receptor's source is a man aged 45-65 years in good health and CMV-seropositive. CDR3 residues: CASSSRTGELFF. The CDR3 DNA reads as TGTGCCAGCAGCTCCCGCACCGGGGAGCTGTTTTTT. Drawing the rest from reference TRBV7-2 and TRBJ2-2, the complete variable domain is GAGVSQSPSNKVTEKGKDVELRCDPISGHTALYWYRQSLGQGLEFLIYFQGNSAPDKSGLPSDRFSAERTGGSVSTLTIQRTQQEDSAVYLCASSSRTGELFFGEGSRLTVL.